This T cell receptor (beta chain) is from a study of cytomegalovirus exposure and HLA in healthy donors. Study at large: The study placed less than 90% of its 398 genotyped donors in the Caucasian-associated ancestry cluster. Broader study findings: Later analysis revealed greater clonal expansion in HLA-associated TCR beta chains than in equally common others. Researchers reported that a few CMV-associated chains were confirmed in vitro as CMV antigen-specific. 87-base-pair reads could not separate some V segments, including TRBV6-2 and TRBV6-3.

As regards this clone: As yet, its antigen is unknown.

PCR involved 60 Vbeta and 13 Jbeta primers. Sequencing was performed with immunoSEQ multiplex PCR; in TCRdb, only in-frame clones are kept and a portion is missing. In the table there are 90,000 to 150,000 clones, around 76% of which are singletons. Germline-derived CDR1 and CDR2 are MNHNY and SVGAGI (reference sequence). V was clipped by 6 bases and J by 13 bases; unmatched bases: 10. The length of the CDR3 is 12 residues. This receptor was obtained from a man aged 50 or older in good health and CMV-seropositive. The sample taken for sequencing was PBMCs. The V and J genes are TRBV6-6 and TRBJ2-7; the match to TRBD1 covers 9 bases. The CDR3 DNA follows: TGTGCCAGCAGCCCGGGACAGGGATTGCCTTACTTC. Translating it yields CASSPGQGLPYF.